This T cell receptor (beta chain) was documented in a study of T cell responses to AZD1222 COVID-19 vaccine. Using immunoSEQ multiplex PCR, the repertoire was profiled, and TCRdb retains in-frame clones only, with some absent. Of under 95,000 clones detected, 86% appear once; the ten largest clones hold about 8%. In the case of this clone: Its antigen is still unknown.

Whole-study findings and limits: Researchers report vaccine-associated CD4 TCRs spanning spike, with dominance at 160-218 and 743-854.

Here the sequenced sample was peripheral blood, taken on day 0 of AZD1222 vaccination. This sequence was found in an adult in good health.

This chain's CDR3 is CASSMDRVYSGNTIYF. CDR3 DNA sequence: TGTGCCAGCAGCATGGACAGGGTCTACTCTGGAAACACCATATATTTT. The V call is TRBV5-4, the J call TRBJ1-3; TRBD1 agrees at 8 bases. After removal of 4 bases from V and 0 bases from J, the junction contained 6 bases not matched to a gene. There are 16 residues in the CDR3. The germline CDR1 and CDR2 sequences are SGHNT and YYREEE (reference sequence).